These T cell receptor beta chains were read from a single sample in a study of T cell repertoires in cytomegalovirus infection. MiXCR, applied by TCRdb to the reads, yields one record per CDR3 protein. The table has about 570,000 distinct CDR3 sequences, just under 40% seen once. No antigen has been assigned to these receptors. Sequenced here: cultured PBMCs, sampled from culture after CMV antigen stimulation. Every receptor here comes from a human donor in good health (CMV status not recorded). Some clones in this sample may be carry-over from other donors' samples. Both conserved end residues are part of each CDR3. D genes are given only for firm matches. Only part of the rows carry a size: once, few, many, or a class if the clone is expanded.

length,size,J,D,V,DNA,CDR3
13,many,TRBJ2-7,.,TRBV7-2,TGTGCCAGCAGCTTAGCGACCTCCTACGAGCAGTACTTC,CASSLATSYEQYF
15,.,TRBJ2-5,.,TRBV7-2,TGTGCCAGCAGCTCGACCGGATGGGTCCAAGAGACCCAGTACTTC,CASSSTGWVQETQYF
16,few,TRBJ2-1,.,TRBV19,TGTGCCAGTAGACCCCTCGGGCTCAGCTCCTACAATGAGCAGTTCTTC,CASRPLGLSSYNEQFF
13,.,TRBJ2-7,.,TRBV6-8,TGTGCCAGCAGCCCGGGGTTCGGCTACGAGCAGTACTTC,CASSPGFGYEQYF
15,few,TRBJ1-2,.,TRBV5-4,TGTGCCAGCAGCCCGGACAGTGTTACTAACTATGGCTACACCTTC,CASSPDSVTNYGYTF
18,.,TRBJ2-3,.,TRBV12-3/TRBV12-4,TGTGCCAGCAGTTTAGTCATCAGGGCGGGCTGGGGAACAGATACGCAGTATTTT,CASSLVIRAGWGTDTQYF
15,few,TRBJ2-5,.,TRBV19,TGTGCCAGTAGTAGCGTCTCGGAGACAGGAGGCCGGGTTTTCTTC,CASSSVSETGGRVFF
16,once,TRBJ2-3,.,TRBV19,TGTGCCAGTAGTATAGGGACTGGATTAAGCACAGATACGCAGTATTTT,CASSIGTGLSTDTQYF
15,many,TRBJ2-5,TRBD2,TRBV7-6,TGTGCCAGCAGACGCAGCGGGGGCTCTCAAGAGACCCAGTACTTC,CASRRSGGSQETQYF
15,.,TRBJ2-5,TRBD1,TRBV5-1,TGCGCCAGCAGCTTTGGACAGGGAGTGCGGGAGACCCAGTACTTC,CASSFGQGVRETQYF
15,.,TRBJ2-5,.,TRBV6-6,TGTGCCAGCAGTCCCGGGACTTGGATGGGGGAGACCCAGTACTTC,CASSPGTWMGETQYF
17,.,TRBJ1-3,.,TRBV11-2,TGTGCCAGCAGCTCCTCGGGTAGAAGCCACTCTGGAAACACCATATATTTT,CASSSSGRSHSGNTIYF
14,.,TRBJ2-7,TRBD2,TRBV7-9,TGTGCCAGCAGCCGTAGCGGGGGGGCGAGGGAGCAGTACTTC,CASSRSGGAREQYF
14,.,TRBJ2-2,.,TRBV28,TGTGCCACAGAGACTAATTCGAACACCGGGGAGCTGTTTTTT,CATETNSNTGELFF
14,.,TRBJ2-5,TRBD2,TRBV5-1,TGCGCCAGCAGCTTGGGGCTAGCGGCAGAGACCCAGTACTTC,CASSLGLAAETQYF
13,.,TRBJ2-1,.,TRBV7-2,TGTGCCAGTCATCCCAGCTCCTACAATGAGCAGTTCTTC,CASHPSSYNEQFF
14,.,TRBJ1-5,.,TRBV6-2/TRBV6-3,TGTGCCAGCAGTTACGGATACCTCAATCAGCCCCAGCATTTT,CASSYGYLNQPQHF
12,once,TRBJ2-1,.,TRBV2,TGTGCCAGCAGTGGGGACTACAATGAGCAGTTCTTC,CASSGDYNEQFF
18,.,TRBJ2-7,TRBD2,TRBV4-1,TGCGCCAGCAGCCACCGGACTAGCGGGGGGTCTTTAGTCCACGAGCAGTACTTC,CASSHRTSGGSLVHEQYF
14,.,TRBJ2-1,TRBD2,TRBV27,TGTGCCAGCAGTTTCGGGCGGGGGGGCCGCGAGCAGTTCTTC,CASSFGRGGREQFF
14,few,TRBJ2-7,.,TRBV7-2,TGTGCCAGCAGCCAAGGGGCGGGACCCTACGAGCAGTACTTC,CASSQGAGPYEQYF
13,few,TRBJ2-5,.,TRBV12-3/TRBV12-4,TGTGCCAGCAGTTTAGAGATACAAGAGACCCAGTACTTC,CASSLEIQETQYF
14,.,TRBJ1-5,.,TRBV19,TGTGCCAGTAGTAGGGGCAGCAACAATCAGCCCCAGCATTTT,CASSRGSNNQPQHF
15,few,TRBJ2-5,.,TRBV27,TGTGCCAGCAGTCCTTCCGGGGGGCGGGGGCGGACCCAGTACTTC,CASSPSGGRGRTQYF
12,many,TRBJ2-7,.,TRBV7-2,TGTGCCAGCAGCTTAGATCGGGACCCCCGGTACTTC,CASSLDRDPRYF
15,.,TRBJ2-3,.,TRBV11-3,TGTGCCAGCAGCTTCGAATTCGGGAAGTTTGATACGCAGTATTTT,CASSFEFGKFDTQYF
12,.,TRBJ2-5,.,TRBV12-3/TRBV12-4,TGTGCCAGCGCTCCCGCGGCAGAGACCCAGTACTTC,CASAPAAETQYF
16,few,TRBJ2-7,TRBD1,TRBV12-3/TRBV12-4,TGTGCCAGCAGTCCATCCGGGACAGGTAACTCCTACGAGCAGTACTTC,CASSPSGTGNSYEQYF
12,few,TRBJ2-1,TRBD2,TRBV5-4,TGTGCCAGCAGCACCCCGGGAGGGCCCCCGATCTTC,CASSTPGGPPIF
15,few,TRBJ1-4,.,TRBV4-1,TGCGCCAGCAGCCGCCCGGGTGGAACTAATGAAAAACTGTTTTTT,CASSRPGGTNEKLFF
14,few,TRBJ2-3,.,TRBV20-1,TGCAGTGCTAGAGTACCCGGGGTCACAGATACGCAGTATTTT,CSARVPGVTDTQYF
14,.,TRBJ1-2,.,TRBV9,TGTGCCAGCAGCGTAGGACCTACATTGTATGGCTACACCTTC,CASSVGPTLYGYTF
12,.,TRBJ2-7,.,TRBV5-1,TGCGCCAGCAGCTTGGAAGGGCCCGAGCAGTACTTC,CASSLEGPEQYF
13,.,TRBJ1-5,.,TRBV19,TGTGCCAGTAGTACCCAGATGGATCAGCCCCAGCATTTT,CASSTQMDQPQHF
14,.,TRBJ2-3,.,TRBV6-1,TGTGCCAGCAGTTCCGGGAGAGGGCCAGATACGCAGTATTTT,CASSSGRGPDTQYF
15,.,TRBJ2-1,TRBD2,TRBV12-3/TRBV12-4,TGTGCCAGCAGTTATACTAGCGGGATGCCTAATGAGCAGTTCTTC,CASSYTSGMPNEQFF
13,few,TRBJ2-7,.,TRBV2,TGTGCCAGCAGACCCCGAGGACCCTACGAGCAGTACTTC,CASRPRGPYEQYF
14,few,TRBJ2-3,TRBD2,TRBV20-1,TGCAGTGCTACAGGACTAGCGAGCACAGATACGCAGTATTTT,CSATGLASTDTQYF
13,few,TRBJ2-5,.,TRBV7-2,TGTGCCAGCAGCTTAGAGGCAGGGGAGACCCAGTACTTC,CASSLEAGETQYF
16,few,TRBJ2-1,TRBD2,TRBV11-2,TGTGCCAGCACCCTAAGGGCGTCTAGCGGGATAGATGAGCAGTTCTTC,CASTLRASSGIDEQFF
16,few,TRBJ2-7,TRBD1,TRBV18,TGTGCCAGCTCACCATTTCCGGGACAGGGTTTGTACGAGCAGTACTTC,CASSPFPGQGLYEQYF